This T cell receptor (beta chain) emerged from a study of blood T cell repertoires in COVID-19. Study at large: Italy, Spain and the United States were the sources of the convalescent and acute COVID-19 samples.

Original data processing: Amplifying reference gene primers gave estimates of nucleated cell counts. The assay was immunoSEQ multiplex PCR, and TCRdb's table has in-frame clones only and misses some. For V, J and clone size, that table is used; D and trimming come from the DNA. The repertoire holds about 140,000 clones, with roughly 76% as singletons. The CDR3 sequence is 15 residues long. The germline gives CDR1 LGHNA, CDR2 YNFKEQ. V shed 2 bases and J shed 2 bases, with 13 bases lying between them. The gene calls are TRBV4-2 and TRBJ2-7, with TRBD1 as a possible D gene (5 bases). The sample was peripheral blood. The TCR sequence derives from a man aged 80 or over with acute or convalescent COVID-19. The CDR3 nucleotides are TGTGCCAGCAGCCAATTAGAAGGGGCAACCTACGAGCAGTACTTC. Its protein product is CASSQLEGATYEQYF.